Each of the 9 T cell receptor beta chains below was sequenced from the same sample in a study of long-term antiretroviral therapy in people with HIV. immunoSEQ v3.0 was run at survey level. Generated by immunoSEQ multiplex PCR, the TCRdb table keeps only in-frame clones and is missing some. The sample lists 27,000 or so clones, more than 75% occurring once. The material sequenced was unsorted PBMCs, taken less than 5 years after starting antiretroviral therapy. These receptors all stem from a man aged 40-55 years with HIV.

This rearrangement joins TRBV9 to TRBJ1-2; 8 bases are a match to TRBD1. The germline V gene has CDR1 SGDLS and CDR2 YYNGEE. J gave up 2 bases and V 0 bases, and 3 bases lay outside the gene matches. The CDR3 length is 15 residues. The CDR3 coding sequence is TGTGCCAGCAGCGTAGAGGGGACAGGAAACTATGGCTACACCTTC. Translated, it gives CASSVEGTGNYGYTF.

V gene TRBV10-3 combines with J gene TRBJ1-3, with 8 bases lining up with TRBD1. The ends lost 10 bases at V and 6 bases at J; junction bases unmatched: 14. This CDR3 comprises 15 residues. CDR1 and CDR2 (germline): ENHRY, SYGVKD. As DNA, the CDR3 is TGTGCCACCCGAAAAATGGGGACAGGCGAAAACACCATATATTTT. Amino acid sequence: CATRKMGTGENTIYF.

V and J are TRBV7-2 and TRBJ1-5, with unresolved D. This CDR3 has 15 amino acids. Looked up from germline, CDR1 is SGHTA and CDR2 is FQGNSA. Trimming stripped 2 bases from V and 0 bases from J, with 8 bases between. CDR3 residues: CASSLNWASNQPQHF. The CDR3 nucleotides are TGTGCCAGCAGCTTAAATTGGGCTAGCAATCAGCCCCAGCATTTT.

The gene calls are TRBV28 and TRBJ1-2; possibly TRBD1 for D (5 bases). The CDR3 length is 13 residues. CDR1 and CDR2 (germline): MDHEN, SYDVKM. Trimming cost V 7 bases and J 4 bases, with 13 bases left between them. The CDR3 coding sequence is TGTGCCAGCACCCGAGGAAGGGGCTATGGCTACACCTTC. Encoded protein: CASTRGRGYGYTF.

The chain recombines TRBV5-1 with TRBJ2-7; TRBD2 aligns across 8 bases. The ends lost 0 bases at V and 1 base at J; junction bases unmatched: 3. The CDR3 contains 15 residues. CDR1 and CDR2 from the germline V gene are SGHRS and YFSETQ. DNA for the CDR3: TGCGCCAGCAGCTTGGGGGCGGGAGGATCCTACGAGCAGTACTTC. Translated, it gives CASSLGAGGSYEQYF.

This clone was seen only a few times. The chain uses TRBV6-1 and TRBJ2-7, with TRBD1 as a possible D gene (6 bases). V lost 6 bases and J lost 6, with 21 bases in between. There are 15 residues in the CDR3. The germline gives CDR1 MNHNS, CDR2 SASEGT. The CDR3 DNA reads TGTGCCAGCAGCCACTACTTGACAGGCGCGGTCGAGCAGTACTTC. It encodes CASSHYLTGAVEQYF.

The genes are TRBV10-3 and TRBJ1-4; 8 bases align to TRBD1. V gave up 6 bases and J gave up 8 bases; unmatched junction bases: 5. The CDR3 covers 13 residues. CDR1 and CDR2 from the germline V gene are ENHRY and SYGVKD. The CDR3 sequence is CAIRDREREKLFF. For the CDR3, the DNA is TGTGCCATCAGGGACAGGGAGCGGGAAAAACTGTTTTTT.

The gene calls are TRBV10-3 and TRBJ1-5, with 9 bases lining up with TRBD1. The V segment lost 10 bases and the J segment 5 bases; nucleotides outside the gene matches: 9. The CDR3 has 14 amino acids. Germline loops: CDR1 ENHRY, CDR2 SYGVKD. The CDR3: CASGTGGAYQPQHF. The CDR3 DNA reads TGTGCCAGTGGAACAGGGGGCGCTTATCAGCCCCAGCATTTT.

This chain links TRBV11-2 with TRBJ2-2; no clear D. The CDR3 is made up of 13 amino acids. Germline V CDR1 and CDR2: SGHAT, FQNNGV. V lost 7 bases, J lost 3 bases, and 9 bases lay in between. Written as DNA, the CDR3 is TGTGCCAGCAACTTGGGATACACCGGGGAGCTGTTTTTT. It yields the protein CASNLGYTGELFF.